This entry concerns a single TCR beta chain. Antigen: not known. The sample is drawn from a study of long-term antiretroviral therapy in people with HIV. Samples were assayed with immunoSEQ v3.0 at survey level. Produced via immunoSEQ multiplex PCR; TCRdb's table is partial and in-frame only. The sample lists 15,000 to 20,000 clones; over 75% were seen once. General study findings and limits: Researchers lacked any data on ART adherence, viral resistance or therapy changes.

Sequenced material: unsorted PBMCs, taken 0.3 years after starting antiretroviral therapy. This TCR was recovered from a man aged 55 to 70 with HIV.

CDR3 residues: CASSLAGREANYGYTF. In DNA form, the CDR3 reads TGTGCCAGCAGCTTAGCGGGGAGGGAAGCTAACTATGGCTACACCTTC. The chain recombines TRBV7-9 with TRBJ1-2, with unresolved D. V lost 0 bases and J lost 0, with 11 bases in between. Germline CDR1 reads SEHNR; CDR2 reads FQNEAQ (reference sequence). The CDR3 has 16 residues.